Sequencing of this TCR beta chain was carried out in a study of CD8+ T cells in alopecia areata. CDR1 GTSNPN and CDR2 SVGIG come from the germline V gene (reference sequence). The ends were cut back, 0 bases at V and 4 bases at J, with 10 bases in the middle. CDR3 size: 14 residues. The treatment is: oral pan-JAK inhibitor, 5-10 mg twice daily. RNA, once extracted, was reverse transcribed into cDNA for use as the sequencing template. The assay was immunoSEQ multiplex PCR, and TCRdb's table has in-frame clones only and misses some. The profile shows a few hundred thousand clones, 35% to 40% of them singletons.

The sample was CD4+ T cells sorted from blood, taken around week 30, from a patient treated with tofacitinib. This receptor was taken from a human donor with alopecia areata. This chain links TRBV30 with TRBJ1-5; D is ambiguous. CDR3 protein: CAWSVTDGNQPQHF. The DNA for the CDR3 is TGTGCCTGGAGTGTGACGGACGGAAATCAGCCCCAGCATTTT.